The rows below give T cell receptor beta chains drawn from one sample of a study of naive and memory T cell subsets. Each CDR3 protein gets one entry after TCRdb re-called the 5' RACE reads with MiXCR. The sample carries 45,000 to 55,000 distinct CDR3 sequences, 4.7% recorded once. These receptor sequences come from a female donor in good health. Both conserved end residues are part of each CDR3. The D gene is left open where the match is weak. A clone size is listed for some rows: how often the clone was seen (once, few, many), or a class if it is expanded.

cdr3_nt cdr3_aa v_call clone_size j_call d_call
TGTGCCAGCAGCTTAACGGGTCTTAGGGGTGGGCAAGCTTTCTTT CASSLTGLRGGQAFF TRBV7-2 many TRBJ1-1 .
TGTGCCAGCAGTTACTCGGGGGGTAAGAACATTCAGTACTTC CASSYSGGKNIQYF TRBV6-5 few TRBJ2-4 .
TGTGCCAGCAGCCCCGGGAGGTACGAGCAGTACTTC CASSPGRYEQYF TRBV7-2 many TRBJ2-7 TRBD2
TGTGCCAGCAGCTTAGAAGGGGACGAGCAGTACTTC CASSLEGDEQYF TRBV7-2 many TRBJ2-7 .
TGTGCCAGCAGCGGCGGGCGACAGGGTCTGACCCAGTACTTC CASSGGRQGLTQYF TRBV7-2 many TRBJ2-5 TRBD1
TGTGCCAGCAGTTTATCTTCCCGGGACGGTCTCTATGGCTACACCTTC CASSLSSRDGLYGYTF TRBV27 many TRBJ1-2 .
TGTGCCTGGAGTGTAGTGGGCACCGGGGAGCTGTTTTTT CAWSVVGTGELFF TRBV30 many TRBJ2-2 .
TGTGCCAGCAGTTACAACTTCCCCGCACTGTCACTAAAAGGCACAGATACGCAGTATTTT CASSYNFPALSLKGTDTQYF TRBV6-5 many TRBJ2-3 .
TGTGCCAGCAGTTGCAATCAGCCCCAGCATTTT CASSCNQPQHF TRBV28 . TRBJ1-5 .
TGTGCCAGCAGCCTGGACTACAATGAGCAGTTCTTC CASSLDYNEQFF TRBV9 many TRBJ2-1 .
TGCGCCAGCAGCTTGAGGGGAATACAAGAGACCCAGTACTTC CASSLRGIQETQYF TRBV5-1 many TRBJ2-5 .
TGTGCCAGCAGCATTCGAGGACGCGGGACTTCCGCCGGGGAGCTGTTTTTT CASSIRGRGTSAGELFF TRBV11-2 many TRBJ2-2 .
TGTGCCAGCAGCTTAGGGGGCGGGAGTAACCCCGGGGAGCTGTTTTTT CASSLGGGSNPGELFF TRBV7-6 many TRBJ2-2 TRBD2
TGTGCCAGCAGTCACCGGACTAGTTCAGATACGCAGTATTTT CASSHRTSSDTQYF TRBV27 many TRBJ2-3 TRBD2
TGTGCCAGCAGTCTGCCGGGGCGCGATGAGCAGTTCTTC CASSLPGRDEQFF TRBV27 many TRBJ2-1 .
TGCAGTGCCCTAACCTTTGCTAGCGGGAACAATGAGCAGTTCTTC CSALTFASGNNEQFF TRBV20-1 many TRBJ2-1 TRBD2
TGCAGTGCTAGAGATCGGGGCGGTTCTGGTGGGGCCAACGTCCTGACTTTC CSARDRGGSGGANVLTF TRBV20-1 many TRBJ2-6 .
TGTGCCAGCAGCTTGAACTATTTTGAGCAGTACTTC CASSLNYFEQYF TRBV7-9 many TRBJ2-7 .
TGTGCCAGCAGAAACCACGGGGACTACGAGCAGTACTTC CASRNHGDYEQYF TRBV28 many TRBJ2-7 .
TGCAGTGCCACCTCCGCCGATACGCAGTATTTT CSATSADTQYF TRBV20-1 few TRBJ2-3 .
TGTGCCAGCAGCCAAGTGGCTGGTATCCACCAAGAGACCCAGTACTTC CASSQVAGIHQETQYF TRBV14 many TRBJ2-5 .
TGTGCCAGCAGCTCGAAGCAGAGCTCCTACAATGAGCAGTTCTTC CASSSKQSSYNEQFF TRBV7-2 many TRBJ2-1 .
TGTGCCAGCAGCCAAGTCGGCGGGGACAGAATCTATAGCAATCAGCCCCAGCATTTT CASSQVGGDRIYSNQPQHF TRBV14 many TRBJ1-5 TRBD1
TGTGCCAGCAGCCAAGACGCCTCAAGAAGCGAGCAGTATTTT CASSQDASRSEQYF TRBV14 many TRBJ2-3 .
TGCAGCGTCGCCGGACTAGAGGACGGTCGGTACTTC CSVAGLEDGRYF TRBV29-1 few TRBJ2-4 TRBD2
TGTGCCAGCACCCTTGAACTAGCGGGAGGTCGTGAGCAGTACTTC CASTLELAGGREQYF TRBV13 many TRBJ2-7 TRBD2
TGTGCCAGCAGCTTCCGGGACAGTGCTGAAGCTTTCTTT CASSFRDSAEAFF TRBV7-2 many TRBJ1-1 TRBD1
TGTGCCAGTAGTTTGAACTATAATGAGCAGTTCTTC CASSLNYNEQFF TRBV19 many TRBJ2-1 .
TGTGCCAGCAGTTACGACCGCCCCGGGGAGCTGTTTTTT CASSYDRPGELFF TRBV6-2/TRBV6-3 many TRBJ2-2 .
TGCAGCGTTGACAGGGGGAACACCGGGGAGCTGTTTTTT CSVDRGNTGELFF TRBV29-1 many TRBJ2-2 .
TGTGCCAGCAGCTTAGTCCCGGGACTAGCGGGGCTGACCTACGAGCAGTACTTC CASSLVPGLAGLTYEQYF TRBV7-2 few TRBJ2-7 TRBD2
TGTGCCAGCTCAGTTCCCAGGGGAGGACCATCCTACGAGCAGTACTTC CASSVPRGGPSYEQYF TRBV18 many TRBJ2-7 .
TGTGCCAGCAGCAATCGGGACAGCCTGAATCAGCCCCAGCATTTT CASSNRDSLNQPQHF TRBV7-9 many TRBJ1-5 TRBD1
TGCAGTGCTAGAAGAGAGACAGGGGGTGAAGCTTTCTTT CSARRETGGEAFF TRBV20-1 many TRBJ1-1 TRBD1
TGTGCCAGCAGTGCCCAGAGGGGGCCGAGCAATCAGCCCCAGCATTTT CASSAQRGPSNQPQHF TRBV28 many TRBJ1-5 TRBD1